Listed below are T cell receptor beta chains from one sample, sequenced in a study of blood T cell repertoires in COVID-19. Libraries were prepared by immunoSEQ multiplex PCR; TCRdb keeps only in-frame clonotypes and omits some of them. The sample contains more than 130,000 clones, about 80% of which appear only once. The sample was peripheral blood. All receptors derive from a woman of 80 years or more in a cohort sampled during active or convalescent COVID-19. The CDR3 runs from the conserved cysteine through the conserved F or W. A D gene is named only where the DNA matches it firmly. Some rows have no size entry. The others give once, few or many, or a class for an expanded clone.

j_gene,v_gene,d_gene,abundance,CDR3aa,CDR3nt
TRBJ1-1,TRBV29-1,TRBD1,.,CSVEDAGGQGASRGNTEAFF,TGCAGCGTTGAAGATGCTGGAGGACAGGGGGCTTCGAGGGGGAACACTGAAGCTTTCTTT
TRBJ1-2,TRBV29-1,.,few,CSVAQGLNYGYTF,TGCAGCGTCGCGCAGGGACTTAACTATGGCTACACCTTC
TRBJ2-7,TRBV5-1,TRBD1,.,CASSAKTGGVEQYF,TGCGCCAGCAGCGCAAAAACAGGGGGAGTCGAGCAGTACTTC
TRBJ2-4,TRBV28,TRBD1,.,CASSLVRQGDIQYF,TGTGCCAGCAGTTTGGTGAGGCAGGGGGACATTCAGTACTTC
TRBJ1-2,TRBV7-2,.,.,CASSSDRRSPYGYTF,TGTGCCAGCAGCTCCGACAGGAGAAGCCCCTATGGCTACACCTTC
TRBJ1-2,TRBV1,.,.,CTSSHDRQGGYGYTF,TGCACCAGCAGCCATGATAGACAGGGGGGCTATGGCTACACCTTC
TRBJ2-5,TRBV29-1,.,.,CSADPGWETQYF,TGCAGCGCCGACCCGGGTTGGGAGACCCAGTACTTC
TRBJ1-4,TRBV10-3,.,.,CATSRQINEKLFF,TGTGCCACATCGAGGCAGATTAATGAAAAACTGTTTTTT
TRBJ1-1,TRBV2,.,few,CASSGRVTEAFF,TGTGCCAGCAGTGGACGGGTAACTGAAGCTTTCTTT
TRBJ2-5,TRBV21-1,.,few,CASSKAVFLGLPAGETQYF,TGTGCCAGCAGCAAGGCCGTCTTTCTGGGACTTCCCGCGGGGGAGACCCAGTACTTC
TRBJ1-2,TRBV9,TRBD1,.,CASSVAWTGGPSNYGYTF,TGTGCCAGCAGCGTAGCTTGGACAGGGGGCCCCTCTAACTATGGCTACACCTTC
TRBJ1-2,TRBV6-6,TRBD1,.,CASMDRGRTSYGYTF,TGTGCCAGCATGGACAGGGGGCGTACTTCCTATGGCTACACCTTC
TRBJ1-2,TRBV27,.,.,CASSLSTEGNYGYTF,TGTGCCAGCAGTTTGTCCACAGAGGGTAACTATGGCTACACCTTC
TRBJ2-1,TRBV6-5,TRBD1,.,CASRTGVAYNEQFF,TGTGCCAGCAGGACAGGGGTTGCCTACAATGAGCAGTTCTTC
TRBJ2-3,TRBV10-3,TRBD2,.,CAISEPGLGEADTQYF,TGTGCCATCAGTGAGCCGGGACTAGGGGAGGCAGATACGCAGTATTTT
TRBJ1-6,TRBV14,.,.,CASSESGYSPLHF,TGTGCCAGCAGCGAATCAGGGTATTCACCCCTCCACTTT